Only a few counts were recorded for the clone carrying this TCR beta chain. PCR was performed a second time for about 7 to 12 cycles using a sample-barcoded 5' primer and a J-beta primer mix. TCRdb independently ran MiXCR on the 5' RACE reads; one entry per CDR3 protein. Of some 1,500,000 distinct CDR3 sequences listed, approximately 43% were seen once; the top ten hold over 3.5%. Germline V gives CDR1 MNHEY, CDR2 SMNVEV (reference sequence). This CDR3 has 15 amino acids. Trimming took 5 bases from V and 4 from J; bases not matched to a gene: 7. Drawn from each donor were approximately 9.5 milliliters of peripheral blood. This record belongs to a study of blood T cells in healthy people across ages.

Specimen: blood. The chain recombines TRBV27 with TRBJ2-7, with TRBD1 matching 11 bases. This TCR was sampled from a woman in her late teens or twenties in good health. Here the CDR3 DNA reads TGTGCCAGCAGTCGCCTGGGACAGGGGGAGTACGAGCAGTACTTC. Translated, it gives CASSRLGQGEYEQYF.